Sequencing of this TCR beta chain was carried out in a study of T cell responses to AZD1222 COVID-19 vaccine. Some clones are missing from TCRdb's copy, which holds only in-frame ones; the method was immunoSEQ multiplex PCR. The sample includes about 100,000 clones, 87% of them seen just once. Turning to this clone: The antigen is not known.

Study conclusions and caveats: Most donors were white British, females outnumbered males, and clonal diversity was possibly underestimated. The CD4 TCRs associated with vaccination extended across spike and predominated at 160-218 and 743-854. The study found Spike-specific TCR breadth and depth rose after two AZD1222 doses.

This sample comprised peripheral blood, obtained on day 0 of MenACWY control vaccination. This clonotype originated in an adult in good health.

The CDR3 loop is CASSHAPPGGSNEQFF. The CDR3 DNA reads TGCGCCAGCAGCCACGCGCCGCCGGGAGGGAGCAATGAGCAGTTCTTC. The chain uses TRBV4-1 and TRBJ2-1, with 8 bases fitting TRBD2. The CDR3 runs to 16 residues. CDR1 is MGHRA, CDR2 YSYEKL, per germline. V shed 3 bases, J shed 6 bases, and the junction held 10 bases outside the gene matches.